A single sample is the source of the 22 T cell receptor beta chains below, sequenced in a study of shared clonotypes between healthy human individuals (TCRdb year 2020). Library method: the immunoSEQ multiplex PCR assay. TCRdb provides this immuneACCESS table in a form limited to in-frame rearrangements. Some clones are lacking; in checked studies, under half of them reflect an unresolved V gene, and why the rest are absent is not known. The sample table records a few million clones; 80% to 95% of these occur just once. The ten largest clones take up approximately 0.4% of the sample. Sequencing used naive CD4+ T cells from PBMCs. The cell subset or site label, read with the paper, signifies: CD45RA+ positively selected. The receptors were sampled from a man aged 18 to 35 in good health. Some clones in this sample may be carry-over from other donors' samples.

The CDR3 region is CSATLDEQYF. The CDR3 bases are TGCAGTGCTACCTTAGACGAGCAGTACTTC. The genes are TRBV20-1 and TRBJ2-7; no firm D call. From germline, CDR1 is DFQATT and CDR2 SNEGSKA (reference sequence). The CDR3 runs 10 residues. The germline V and J ends were trimmed by 4 bases and 5 bases, with 6 bases remaining between them.

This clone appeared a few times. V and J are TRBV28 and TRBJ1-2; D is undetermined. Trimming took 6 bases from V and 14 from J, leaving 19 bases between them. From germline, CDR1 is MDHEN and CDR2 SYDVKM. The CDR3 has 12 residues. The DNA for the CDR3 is TGTGCCAGCAGCACCAGGCGGGGAACTCCTACCTTC. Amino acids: CASSTRRGTPTF.

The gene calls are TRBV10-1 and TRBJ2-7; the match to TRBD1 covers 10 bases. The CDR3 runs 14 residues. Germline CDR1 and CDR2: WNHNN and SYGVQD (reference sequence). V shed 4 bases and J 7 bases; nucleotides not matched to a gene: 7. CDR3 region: CASSGQGAKREQYF. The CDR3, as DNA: TGCGCCAGCAGTGGACAGGGGGCGAAAAGGGAGCAGTACTTC.

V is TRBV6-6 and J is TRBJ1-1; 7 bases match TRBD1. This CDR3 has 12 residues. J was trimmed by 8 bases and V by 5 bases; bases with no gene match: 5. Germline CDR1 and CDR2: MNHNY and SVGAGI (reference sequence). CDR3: CASSHDRAEAFF. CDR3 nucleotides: TGTGCCAGCAGTCACGACAGGGCAGAAGCTTTCTTT.

The CDR3 here is CASGTSGNEQFF. CDR3 sequence (DNA): TGTGCCAGCGGGACTAGCGGTAATGAGCAGTTCTTC. J is TRBJ2-1 and V is TRBV6-5, with TRBD2 identical over 11 bases. CDR1 and CDR2 from the germline V gene are MNHEY and SVGAGI. There are 12 residues in the CDR3. V dropped 8 bases and J dropped 7; count of bases not matched to a gene: 1.

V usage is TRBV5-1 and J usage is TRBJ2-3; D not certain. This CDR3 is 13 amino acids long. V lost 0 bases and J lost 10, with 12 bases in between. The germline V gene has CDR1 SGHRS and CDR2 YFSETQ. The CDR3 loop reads CASSLAGRTAQYF. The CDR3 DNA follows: TGCGCCAGCAGCTTGGCCGGCCGGACGGCGCAGTATTTT.

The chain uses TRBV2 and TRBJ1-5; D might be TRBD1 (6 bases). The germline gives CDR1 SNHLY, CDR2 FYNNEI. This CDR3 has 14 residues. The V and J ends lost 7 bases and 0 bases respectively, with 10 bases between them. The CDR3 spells CASKGVGSNQPQHF. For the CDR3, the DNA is TGTGCCAGCAAGGGGGTCGGTAGCAATCAGCCCCAGCATTTT. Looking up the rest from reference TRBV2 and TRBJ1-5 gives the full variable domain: EPEVTQTPSHQVTQMGQEVILRCVPISNHLYFYWYRQILGQKVEFLVSFYNNEISEKSEIFDDQFSVERPDGSNFTLKIRSTKLEDSAMYFCASKGVGSNQPQHFGDGTRLSIL.

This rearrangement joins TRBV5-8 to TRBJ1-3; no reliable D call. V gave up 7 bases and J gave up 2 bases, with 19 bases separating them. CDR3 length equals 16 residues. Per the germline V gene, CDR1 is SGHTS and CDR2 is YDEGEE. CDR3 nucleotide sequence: TGTGCCAGCGCGACGCGGGGATTAAGGGCTGGAAACACCATATATTTT. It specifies CASATRGLRAGNTIYF.

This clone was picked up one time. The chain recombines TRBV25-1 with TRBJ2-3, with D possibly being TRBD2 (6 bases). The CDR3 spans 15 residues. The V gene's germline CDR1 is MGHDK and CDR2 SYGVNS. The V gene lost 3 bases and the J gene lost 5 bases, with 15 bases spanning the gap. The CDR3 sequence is CASSELSGSGDTQYF. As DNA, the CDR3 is TGTGCCAGCAGTGAGCTGAGCGGGTCGGGAGATACGCAGTATTTT.

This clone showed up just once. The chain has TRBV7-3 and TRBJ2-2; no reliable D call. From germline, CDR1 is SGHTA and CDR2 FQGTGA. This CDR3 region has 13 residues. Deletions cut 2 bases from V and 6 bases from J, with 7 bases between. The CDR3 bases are TGTGCCAGCAGCTTATCTTTCCCCGGGGAGCTGTTTTTT. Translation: CASSLSFPGELFF.

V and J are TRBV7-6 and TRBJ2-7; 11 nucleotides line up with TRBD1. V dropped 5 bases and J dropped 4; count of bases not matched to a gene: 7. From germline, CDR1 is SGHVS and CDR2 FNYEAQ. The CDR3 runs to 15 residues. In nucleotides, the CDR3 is TGTGCCAGCAGCCTCGGACAGGGGGCGGCGTACGAGCAGTACTTC. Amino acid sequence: CASSLGQGAAYEQYF.

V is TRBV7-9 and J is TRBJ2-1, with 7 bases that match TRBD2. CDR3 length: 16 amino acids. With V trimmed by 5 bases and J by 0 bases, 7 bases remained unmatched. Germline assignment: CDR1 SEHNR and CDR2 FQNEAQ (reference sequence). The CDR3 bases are TGTGCCAGCAGCCCCTCTAGCGGCAACTCCTACAATGAGCAGTTCTTC. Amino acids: CASSPSSGNSYNEQFF.

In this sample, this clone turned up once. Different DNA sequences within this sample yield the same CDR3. CDR3 sequence (DNA): TGTGCCACCAGCAGGGGGACACAAGAGACCCAGTACTTC. This gives the protein CATSRGTQETQYF. This chain joins TRBV15 and TRBJ2-5; maybe TRBD1 (6 bases). The length of the CDR3 is 13 residues. Trimming stripped 3 bases from V and 2 bases from J, with 7 bases between. Germline CDR1 LNHNV, CDR2 YYDKDF (reference sequence).

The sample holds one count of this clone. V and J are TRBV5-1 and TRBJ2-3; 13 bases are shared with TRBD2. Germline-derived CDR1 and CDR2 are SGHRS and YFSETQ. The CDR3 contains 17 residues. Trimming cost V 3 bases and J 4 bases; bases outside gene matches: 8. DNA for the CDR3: TGCGCCAGCAGCTCGGAACTAGCGGGAGGGCCGCCAGATACGCAGTATTTT. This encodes CASSSELAGGPPDTQYF.

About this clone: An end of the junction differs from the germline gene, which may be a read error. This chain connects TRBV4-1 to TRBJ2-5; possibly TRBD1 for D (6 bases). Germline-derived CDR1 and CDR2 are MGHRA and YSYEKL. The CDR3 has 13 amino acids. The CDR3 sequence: CASRLGGQGTQYF. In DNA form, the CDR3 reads TGCGCCAGTAGACTTGGGGGCCAAGGGACCCAGTACTTC.

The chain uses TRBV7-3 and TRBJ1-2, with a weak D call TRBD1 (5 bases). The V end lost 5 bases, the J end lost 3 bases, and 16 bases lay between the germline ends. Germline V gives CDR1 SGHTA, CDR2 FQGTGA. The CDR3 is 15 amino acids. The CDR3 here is CASSPTAGSDYGYTF. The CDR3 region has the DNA TGTGCCAGCAGCCCCACCGCAGGGAGTGACTATGGCTACACCTTC.

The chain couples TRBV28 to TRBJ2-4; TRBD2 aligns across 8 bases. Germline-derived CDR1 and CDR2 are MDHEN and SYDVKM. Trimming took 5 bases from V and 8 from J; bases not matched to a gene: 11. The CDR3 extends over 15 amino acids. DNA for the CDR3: TGTGCCAGCAGTCCAAGCGGGAGTCGAGGGGACATTCAGTACTTC. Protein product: CASSPSGSRGDIQYF.

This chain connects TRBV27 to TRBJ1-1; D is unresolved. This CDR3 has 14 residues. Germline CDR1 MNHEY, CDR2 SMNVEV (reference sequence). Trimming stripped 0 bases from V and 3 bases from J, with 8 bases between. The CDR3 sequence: CASSLSRGYTEAFF. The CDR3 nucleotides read TGTGCCAGCAGTTTATCTCGGGGTTACACTGAAGCTTTCTTT.

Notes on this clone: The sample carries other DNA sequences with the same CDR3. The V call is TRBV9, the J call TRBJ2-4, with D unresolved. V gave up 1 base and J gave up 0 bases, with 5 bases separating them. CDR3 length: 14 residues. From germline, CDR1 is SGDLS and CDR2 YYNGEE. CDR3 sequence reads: CASSVNAAKNIQYF. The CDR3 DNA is TGTGCCAGCAGCGTAAACGCAGCCAAAAACATTCAGTACTTC.

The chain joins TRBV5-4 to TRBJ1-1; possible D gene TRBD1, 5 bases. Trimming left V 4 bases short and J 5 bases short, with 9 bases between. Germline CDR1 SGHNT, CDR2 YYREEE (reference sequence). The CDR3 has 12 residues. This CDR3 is CASSPGRTEAFF. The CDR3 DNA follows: TGTGCCAGCAGCCCGGGACGGACTGAAGCTTTCTTT.

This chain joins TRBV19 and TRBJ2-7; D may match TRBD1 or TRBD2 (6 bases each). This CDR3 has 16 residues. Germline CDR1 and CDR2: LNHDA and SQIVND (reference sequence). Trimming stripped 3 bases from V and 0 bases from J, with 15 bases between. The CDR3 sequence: CASSIMGGRSSYEQYF. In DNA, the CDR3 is TGTGCCAGTAGTATTATGGGGGGCAGGAGCTCCTACGAGCAGTACTTC.

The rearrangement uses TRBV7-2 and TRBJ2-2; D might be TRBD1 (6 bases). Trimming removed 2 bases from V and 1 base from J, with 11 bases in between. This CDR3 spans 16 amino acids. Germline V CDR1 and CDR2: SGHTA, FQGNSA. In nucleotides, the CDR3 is TGTGCCAGCAGCTTACAGCAGGGGAGGAACACCGGGGAGCTGTTTTTT. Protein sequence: CASSLQQGRNTGELFF.